This T cell receptor beta chain was recovered during a study of vaccination effects on CD4 cells after COVID-19. Study-level findings and limits: Clones of infection and vaccine origin contracted markedly late after vaccination.

Clones were sequenced by immunoSEQ multiplex PCR, and TCRdb holds only the in-frame ones, with some missing. The data show 35,000 to 50,000 clones, around 77% seen once. Trimming pared 1 base from V and 1 base from J, leaving 14 bases between. CDR3 size: 16 residues. Looked up from germline, CDR1 is SGHRS and CDR2 is YFSETQ. The sample holds a few counts of this clone. Its antigen remains unidentified. ViraFEST expansion of antigen-specific CD4+ T cells with viral peptide pools preceded sequencing. On roughly day 10 of culture, CD4+ T cells were separated out. Nucleocapsid antibodies were negative in the vaccine recipients, who had never had SARS-CoV-2 infection. Cultures used roughly 1.8 million PBMC per well, approximately 9.6 IU/ml IL-2 and approximately 11 ug/ml peptides. It was on days 3 and 7 that half the medium was replaced with IL-2 medium.

The chain has TRBV5-1 and TRBJ1-1; TRBD1 is a possible D gene (6 bases). Here the sequenced sample was CD4+ T cells from PBMCs cultured with HCoV-NL63 spike peptides, taken before COVID-19 vaccination. This receptor was obtained from a human donor who received a COVID-19 vaccine. This CDR3 reads CASSLTSGARNTEAFF. The CDR3 bases are TGCGCCAGCAGCTTGACTTCGGGGGCCAGGAACACTGAAGCTTTCTTT. The full variable domain, with the rest looked up from reference TRBV5-1 and TRBJ1-1, is KAGVTQTPRYLIKTRGQQVTLSCSPISGHRSVSWYQQTPGQGLQFLFEYFSETQRNKGNFPGRFSGRQFSNSRSEMNVSTLELGDSALYLCASSLTSGARNTEAFFGQGTRLTVV.